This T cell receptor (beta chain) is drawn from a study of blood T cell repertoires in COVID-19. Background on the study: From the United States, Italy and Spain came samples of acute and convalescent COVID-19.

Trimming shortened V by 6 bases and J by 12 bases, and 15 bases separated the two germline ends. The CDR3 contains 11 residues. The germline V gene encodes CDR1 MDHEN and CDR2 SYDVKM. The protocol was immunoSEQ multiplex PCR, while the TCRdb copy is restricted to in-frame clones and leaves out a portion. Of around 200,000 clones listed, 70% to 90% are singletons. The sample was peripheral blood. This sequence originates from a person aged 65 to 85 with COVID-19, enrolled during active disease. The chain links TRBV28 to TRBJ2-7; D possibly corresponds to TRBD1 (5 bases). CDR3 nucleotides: TGTGCCAGCAGATCAACTCGACAGCTGTACTTC. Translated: CASRSTRQLYF.